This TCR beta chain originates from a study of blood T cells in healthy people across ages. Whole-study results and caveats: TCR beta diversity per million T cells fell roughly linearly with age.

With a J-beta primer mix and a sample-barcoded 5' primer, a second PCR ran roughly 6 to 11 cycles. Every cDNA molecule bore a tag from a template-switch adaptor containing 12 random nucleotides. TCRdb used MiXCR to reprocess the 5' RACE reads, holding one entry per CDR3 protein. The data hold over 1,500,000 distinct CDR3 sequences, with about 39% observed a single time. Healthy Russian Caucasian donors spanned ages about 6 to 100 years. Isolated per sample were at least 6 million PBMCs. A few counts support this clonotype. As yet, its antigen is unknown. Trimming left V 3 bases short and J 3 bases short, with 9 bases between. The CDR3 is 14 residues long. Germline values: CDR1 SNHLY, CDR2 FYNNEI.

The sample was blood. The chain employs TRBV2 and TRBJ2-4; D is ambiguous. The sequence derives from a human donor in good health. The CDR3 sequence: CASSESGGKNIQYF. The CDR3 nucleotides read TGTGCCAGCAGTGAGTCTGGTGGCAAAAACATTCAGTACTTC.